This TCR beta chain was identified in a study of beta chain features in type 1 diabetes listed by TCRdb under 2018. Study-wide context: Patients and healthy donors did not differ in mean age, gender distribution, total cell number or subset yield. Across all samples, fewer than 130 million sorted cells were examined, and cell number per subset correlated strongly with RNA yield. The study compared the TCRB repertoires of sorted circulating CD4+ T cell subsets in recently diagnosed type 1 diabetes patients with those in matched healthy donors. Whereas all 30 or so donors provided naive and central memory subsets, regulatory and stem cell-like memory subsets were isolated from just 8 patients and about 8 healthy donors. Study-wide conclusions, independent of this receptor: Shorter templates might be favored by PCR, yet because patient and control samples were amplified and corrected together, any such skew would affect both groups equally. At VDJ recombination sites, type 1 diabetes patients had fewer insertions and more deleted nucleotides, which implies abnormalities in thymic rearrangement. Naive, central memory and regulatory TCRB repertoires appeared more similar among patients than among healthy donors. A moderate but significant shortening of TCRB CDR3 length was observed in type 1 diabetes patients in all four CD4+ subsets. HLA sub-analyses involved small numbers of individuals, so any influence of HLA type on TCRB rearrangement remained unresolved. Because cDNA rather than genomic DNA was sequenced, highly expressing activated cells could have been over-represented, although no difference in activation and CD3 levels was found between groups.

Each donor gave one peripheral blood draw, about 100 mL on average, collected into heparinised tubes. A BD FACSAria II was used to sort naive, central memory, regulatory and stem cell-like memory CD4+ T cells with a panel that included CD45RO, CCR7, CD25, CD127, CD95 and CD27. Every sorted population had a purity above 95%. Right away, PBMCs were isolated by Lymphoprep density gradient centrifugation and were stained directly, with no culture step. So that batch effects would be minimized, each experiment stained and sorted samples in pairs, pairing one healthy donor with one patient. The entire isolated RNA was reverse transcribed using the High Capacity cDNA Reverse Transcription Kit, and thus expressed TCRB transcripts were sequenced. Naive, central memory and regulatory T cell samples underwent deep immunoSEQ sequencing, averaging about 3.57 million total reads per sample. Sorted cells were lysed in RLT buffer, and RNA was extracted using DNase-treated RNeasy Micro or Mini kits according to cell number. Each cell subset was processed on its own to prevent cross-contamination, while patient and healthy donor samples were processed together. Using the immunoSEQ multiplex PCR, TCRB sequences were amplified from cDNA into 87-bp fragments spanning the CDR3 region. Amplicons were sequenced on the Illumina HiSeq platform. Concerning the study's data processing: PCR bias was corrected computationally using synthetic template baselines, and reads within Hamming distance 2 were collapsed, with unmergeable singletons discarded. Reads were aligned to IMGT to assign V, D and J genes, CDR3 length, and insertions or deletions at six rearrangement sites. Within each subset, clonotype counts were normalized to sorted cell number, after which true diversity and Gini coefficients were computed with the tcR R package. The overlap coefficient, calculated on TCRB nucleotide sequences, was used to quantify repertoire sharing. Out-of-frame TCRB sequences from naive cells were analyzed as a proxy for the pre-selection repertoire. This is the immuneACCESS table as TCRdb keeps it, with only in-frame sequences that have V and J called. A part of the clones is gone; compared with another copy, unresolved V genes explain less than half, and the rest is unexplained. That table furnishes V, J and clone size, whereas the DNA furnished D and trimming. The sample profile shows 640,000 or so clones; over 11% of them were found once. Around 0.04% of the sample is in the top ten clones.

To note about this clone: Its antigen has not been determined. No base quality information exists; no much larger clone differs at one position.

According to the germline V gene, CDR1 reads MNHEY and CDR2 reads SVGAGI. The CDR3, from cysteine to phenylalanine, totals 16 residues. The CDR3 DNA has 48 bases and is translated from base 1. Trimmed from V: 2 bases; trimmed from J: 5 bases; junction bases lacking a gene match: 5. The sequence links TRBV6-5 to TRBJ2-7, with TRBD2 matching 14 junction bases. This receptor was identified in a man aged 18 to 29 with type 1 diabetes. Sequencing was carried out using naive CD4+ T cells from blood. The label giving this sample's cell subset or site can be read as: true naive CD4+ T cells. The CDR3: CASSYQTSGRVNEQYF. The bases read TGTGCCAGCAGTTACCAGACTAGCGGGAGGGTGAACGAGCAGTACTTC.